One sample yielded the 32 T cell receptor beta chains listed below, sequenced in a study of T cell repertoires in cytomegalovirus infection. TCRdb ran MiXCR on the reads and lists one entry per CDR3 protein. The table lists around 740,000 distinct CDR3 sequences, about a third of them singletons. Sequenced: PBMCs. These receptor sequences come from a human donor in good health (CMV status not recorded). Some clones in this sample may be carry-over from other donors' samples.

The chain employs TRBV12-3 or TRBV12-4 and TRBJ2-2, with 9 bases matching TRBD1. This CDR3 spans 16 amino acids. V gave up 5 bases and J gave up 6 bases; unmatched junction bases: 10. The CDR3 spells CASSLSGTGYSGELFF. The CDR3 DNA sequence: TGTGCCAGCAGTCTATCCGGGACAGGGTATTCCGGGGAGCTGTTTTTT.

In this sample, this clonotype turned up once. The chain has TRBV28 and TRBJ2-3; D is possibly TRBD2 (6 bases). This CDR3 has 16 residues. Trimming took 11 bases from V and 0 from J, leaving 21 bases between them. Germline V gives CDR1 MDHEN, CDR2 SYDVKM. The CDR3, as DNA: TGTGCCCCTGGGACTCCCGGGGCTTGGAGCACAGATACGCAGTATTTT. Its protein product is CAPGTPGAWSTDTQYF. Based on the CDR3 plus reference TRBV28 and TRBJ2-3, the full variable domain is DVKVTQSSRYLVKRTGEKVFLECVQDMDHENMFWYRQDPGLGLRLIYFSYDVKMKEKGDIPEGYSVSREKKERFSLILESASTNQTSMYLCAPGTPGAWSTDTQYFGPGTRLTVL.

The CDR3 sequence is CATSGSSYEQYF. The CDR3 DNA reads TGTGCCACTAGCGGAAGCTCCTACGAGCAGTACTTC. The chain employs TRBV19 and TRBJ2-7; 7 bases fit TRBD2. The CDR3 runs 12 residues. Germline V gene sequence: CDR1 LNHDA, CDR2 SQIVND (reference sequence). V lost 10 bases and J lost 0; bases outside the gene matches: 3. The full variable domain, rest sourced from reference TRBV19 and TRBJ2-7, is DGGITQSPKYLFRKEGQNVTLSCEQNLNHDAMYWYRQDPGQGLRLIYYSQIVNDFQKGDIAEGYSVSREKKESFPLTVTSAQKNPTAFYLCATSGSSYEQYFGPGTRLTVT.

The genes are TRBV24-1 and TRBJ2-1; D could derive from TRBD1 or TRBD2 (5 bases each). The V and J ends lost 4 bases and 9 bases respectively, with 12 bases between them. This CDR3 has 13 residues. The V gene's germline CDR1 is KGHDR and CDR2 SFDVKD. The CDR3 spells CATSEGPFTEQFF. In DNA form, the CDR3 reads TGTGCCACCAGTGAGGGACCATTTACTGAGCAGTTCTTC.

This clonotype was found a few times. The genes are TRBV5-4 and TRBJ1-2, with D possibly being TRBD1 (6 bases). From germline, CDR1 is SGHNT and CDR2 YYREEE (reference sequence). Trimming removed 4 bases from V and 6 bases from J, with 13 bases in between. CDR3 length: 13 amino acids. The CDR3 DNA sequence: TGTGCCAGCAGCGCCCAGGGGATCAATGGCTACACCTTC. This gives the protein CASSAQGINGYTF.

The chain carries TRBV19 and TRBJ1-5; 11 nucleotides agree with TRBD1. V trimming: 5 bases; J trimming: 7 bases; junction bases outside the gene matches: 13. The V gene's germline CDR1 is LNHDA and CDR2 SQIVND (reference sequence). The CDR3 sequence is 17 residues long. The CDR3 DNA reads TGTGCCAGTAGTCCCAGGACAGGGGGCGCGTCTTACCAGCCCCAGCATTTT. The encoded protein is CASSPRTGGASYQPQHF. The whole variable domain, filled in from reference TRBV19 and TRBJ1-5, reads DGGITQSPKYLFRKEGQNVTLSCEQNLNHDAMYWYRQDPGQGLRLIYYSQIVNDFQKGDIAEGYSVSREKKESFPLTVTSAQKNPTAFYLCASSPRTGGASYQPQHFGDGTRLSIL.

The CDR3 nucleotides are TGTGCCAGCAGTTATAGTGGGACAGGCACTGAAGCTTTCTTT. Protein: CASSYSGTGTEAFF. The chain combines TRBV12-3 or TRBV12-4 with TRBJ1-1; 8 nucleotides line up with TRBD1. V trimming: 4 bases; J trimming: 4 bases; junction bases outside the gene matches: 5. This CDR3 spans 14 amino acids.

This chain uses TRBV7-2 with TRBJ2-2, with TRBD1 matching over 8 bases. The CDR3 totals 15 residues. J was trimmed by 4 bases and V by 6 bases; bases with no gene match: 7. Germline V gives CDR1 SGHTA, CDR2 FQGNSA. In nucleotides, the CDR3 is TGTGCCAGCAGGCTTACAGGGGGTGGCACCGGGGAGCTGTTTTTT. Its translation is CASRLTGGGTGELFF.

The CDR3 reads CSAAGGGVGPYNEQFF. Written as DNA, the CDR3 is TGCAGTGCCGCGGGCGGGGGAGTCGGCCCCTACAATGAGCAGTTCTTC. This chain connects TRBV20-1 to TRBJ2-1, with TRBD2 identical over 7 bases. This CDR3 is 16 amino acids long. Germline loops: CDR1 DFQATT, CDR2 SNEGSKA (reference sequence). Trimming removed 6 bases from V and 2 bases from J; junction bases left unmatched: 13.

This chain joins TRBV12-3 or TRBV12-4 and TRBJ1-2, with 7 bases matching TRBD1. The CDR3 contains 13 residues. Trimming took 6 bases from V and 7 from J; bases not matched to a gene: 8. CDR3 in amino acids: CASSRQGRAGYTF. In nucleotides, the CDR3 is TGTGCCAGCAGCCGACAGGGTCGGGCTGGCTACACCTTC.

Comments on this clonotype: At one boundary the junction diverges from the germline segment, which might be a read error. This chain uses TRBV7-2 with TRBJ2-3; no definite D call. The CDR3 loop spans 13 amino acids. Germline CDR1 reads SGHTA; CDR2 reads FQGNSA. The DNA for the CDR3 is TGTGCCAGAAGCTTAGGATACACAGATACGCAGTATTTT. Translation: CARSLGYTDTQYF.

In this sample, this clonotype turned up many times. The rearrangement joins TRBV6-6 to TRBJ2-6; tentatively, D is TRBD2 (6 bases). V was clipped by 8 bases and J by 3 bases, with 8 bases between them. The CDR3 runs to 13 residues. CDR1 and CDR2 (germline): MNHNY, SVGAGI (reference sequence). CDR3 protein: CASGEVGANVLTF. For the CDR3, the DNA is TGTGCCAGCGGGGAGGTTGGGGCCAACGTCCTGACTTTC.

There are many counts of this clonotype. This chain uses TRBV4-1 with TRBJ2-5, with 8 positions matching TRBD2. Trimming removed 1 base from V and 5 bases from J; junction bases left unmatched: 0. The CDR3 extends over 13 amino acids. In germline, CDR1 is MGHRA, CDR2 YSYEKL. The CDR3 sequence is CASSQAGGETQYF. The CDR3 coding sequence is TGCGCCAGCAGCCAAGCGGGAGGGGAGACCCAGTACTTC.

The chain employs TRBV7-2 and TRBJ1-4; 12 bases fit TRBD1. Looked up from germline, CDR1 is SGHTA and CDR2 is FQGNSA. V gave up 3 bases and J gave up 7 bases; unmatched junction bases: 12. CDR3 length: 18 residues. The CDR3 reads CASSFDRDRGQYGEKLFF. The CDR3 bases are TGTGCCAGCAGCTTCGACCGGGACAGGGGGCAGTATGGTGAAAAACTGTTTTTT.

The chain is built from TRBV10-3 and TRBJ2-7; D gene ambiguous. The length of the CDR3 is 13 residues. The germline V gene encodes CDR1 ENHRY and CDR2 SYGVKD. V lost 2 bases, J lost 2 bases, and 7 bases lay in between. CDR3 in DNA: TGTGCCATCAGTGAGACGGCAGCCTACGAGCAGTACTTC. Translation gives CAISETAAYEQYF.

The genes are TRBV27 and TRBJ2-1, with D hard to call. Germline V gene lookup returns CDR1 MNHEY and CDR2 SMNVEV (reference sequence). This CDR3 region has 14 residues. Trimming took 1 base from V and 4 from J, leaving 8 bases between them. CDR3 coding DNA: TGTGCCAGCAGTTTATTGGGGAAATACAATGAGCAGTTCTTC. As protein: CASSLLGKYNEQFF.

The chain uses TRBV15 and TRBJ2-2; D unclear. The length of the CDR3 is 16 residues. V lost 2 bases and J 2 bases, leaving 12 bases between the germline ends. CDR1 LNHNV and CDR2 YYDKDF come from the germline V gene (reference sequence). DNA for the CDR3: TGTGCCACCAGCAGAATCAAAAACCTAAACACCGGGGAGCTGTTTTTT. Translated, it gives CATSRIKNLNTGELFF.

The chain is built from TRBV10-3 and TRBJ2-1; 8 bases are a match to TRBD1. Germline CDR1 is ENHRY and CDR2 is SYGVKD. Trimming cost V 6 bases and J 10 bases; bases outside gene matches: 5. The CDR3 loop spans 12 amino acids. The CDR3 DNA sequence: TGTGCCATCAGAGGACAGGGCGGGGAGCAGTTCTTC. This sequence encodes CAIRGQGGEQFF.

As for this clonotype: Mismatch with germline at one junction end may stem from a read error. The chain recombines TRBV11-3 with TRBJ1-1, with 8 bases aligning to TRBD1. Germline V gives CDR1 SGHNT, CDR2 YENEEA. This CDR3 is built from 15 residues. For the CDR3, the DNA is TGTGCCAGCAGCTCTCGGACAGGGCCAACTCATGAAGCTTTATTT. This translates into CASSSRTGPTHEALF.

This clonotype was seen more than once but under ten times. The genes are TRBV7-6 and TRBJ2-7; 9 positions agree with TRBD1. CDR3 size: 14 residues. CDR1 SGHVS and CDR2 FNYEAQ come from the germline V gene. V dropped 4 bases and J dropped 5; count of bases not matched to a gene: 6. Written as DNA, the CDR3 is TGTGCCAGCAGCTCGGACAGGGGTATCAACGAGCAGTACTTC. This codes for CASSSDRGINEQYF.

The chain combines TRBV7-6 with TRBJ2-3; the match to TRBD2 covers 9 bases. The length of the CDR3 is 17 residues. The germline V gene has CDR1 SGHVS and CDR2 FNYEAQ. J was trimmed by 6 bases and V by 1 base; bases with no gene match: 11. CDR3 nucleotide sequence: TGTGCCAGCAGCTTAGAGGGACGGAGCGGGAGGACCGATACGCAGTATTTT. Residues: CASSLEGRSGRTDTQYF. Looking up the rest from reference TRBV7-6 and TRBJ2-3 gives the full variable domain: GAGVSQSPRYKVTKRGQDVALRCDPISGHVSLYWYRQALGQGPEFLTYFNYEAQQDKSGLPNDRFSAERPEGSISTLTIQRTEQRDSAMYRCASSLEGRSGRTDTQYFGPGTRLTVL.

At least ten counts were recorded for this clonotype. Here the CDR3 reads CASSLVPELNSPLHF. In DNA, the CDR3 is TGTGCCAGCAGCTTAGTCCCTGAGCTTAATTCACCCCTCCACTTT. This chain uses TRBV7-2 with TRBJ1-6; D remains ambiguous. Germline V lookup: CDR1 SGHTA, CDR2 FQGNSA. Between the trimmed V and J ends, which lost 1 base and 6 bases, there was a span of 10 bases. This CDR3 has 15 residues.

The chain carries TRBV6-2 or TRBV6-3 and TRBJ1-2, with D unresolved. The V gene lost 0 bases and the J gene lost 7 bases, with 9 bases spanning the gap. The CDR3 runs 13 residues. Looked up from germline, CDR1 is MNHEY and CDR2 is SVGEGT. For the CDR3, the DNA is TGTGCCAGCAGTTACTCCTACTTCCCTGGCTACACCTTC. It encodes CASSYSYFPGYTF.

This clonotype was detected ten times or more. The rearrangement links TRBV7-8 to TRBJ2-1; TRBD2 matches at 8 bases. Looked up from germline, CDR1 is SGHVS and CDR2 is FQNEAQ. V lost 5 bases and J lost 7; bases outside the gene matches: 13. This CDR3 is 16 amino acids long. CDR3 protein: CASSDRGGPTFNEQFF. As DNA, the CDR3 is TGTGCCAGCAGCGATCGGGGGGGCCCGACCTTTAATGAGCAGTTCTTC.

In its sample, this clonotype was seen a few times. This rearrangement joins TRBV6-5 to TRBJ2-7, with 12 bases fitting TRBD1. Germline V gene data show CDR1 as MNHEY and CDR2 as SVGAGI. V shed 2 bases, J shed 2 bases, and the junction held 4 bases outside the gene matches. The CDR3 is made up of 16 amino acids. CDR3 in DNA: TGTGCCAGCAGTTACCGTGGGACAGGGGGCACCTACGAGCAGTACTTC. This gives the protein CASSYRGTGGTYEQYF.

This sequence joins TRBV12-3 or TRBV12-4 and TRBJ2-7; no firm D call. The CDR3 totals 11 residues. V was cut by 4 bases and J by 6 bases, with 7 bases left in between. In DNA form, the CDR3 reads TGTGCCAGCAGTTCCAATTTCGAGCAGTACTTC. Protein sequence: CASSSNFEQYF.

The V and J genes are TRBV28 and TRBJ1-2, with TRBD1 matching over 9 bases. Per germline, CDR1 MDHEN and CDR2 SYDVKM. This CDR3 spans 16 amino acids. V was clipped by 2 bases and J by 7 bases; unmatched bases: 11. For the CDR3, the DNA is TGTGCCAGCAGTTTACTACCGGGACAGGGACGAGGTGGCTACACCTTC. The encoded protein is CASSLLPGQGRGGYTF.

This rearrangement joins TRBV20-1 to TRBJ2-3; maybe TRBD1 (5 bases). The CDR3 has 14 amino acids. Trimming removed 6 bases from V and 2 bases from J, with 15 bases in between. CDR1 and CDR2 (germline): DFQATT, SNEGSKA (reference sequence). The CDR3 bases are TGCAGTGCCCGAAGGGGCAGTTCCACAGATACGCAGTATTTT. Amino acid sequence: CSARRGSSTDTQYF.

This clonotype is a singleton in its sample. The chain uses TRBV4-1 and TRBJ2-3, with 7 bases aligning to TRBD1. The CDR3 loop spans 16 amino acids. Per the germline V gene, CDR1 is MGHRA and CDR2 is YSYEKL. J gave up 4 bases and V 0 bases, and 7 bases lay outside the gene matches. The CDR3 spells CASSQDPQGTADTQYF. As DNA, the CDR3 is TGCGCCAGCAGCCAAGATCCACAGGGGACCGCAGATACGCAGTATTTT.

Comments on this clonotype: The DNA is omitted, as the CDR3 cannot be located on it reliably, and the CDR3 follows TCRdb's listing. The rearrangement links TRBV28 to TRBJ1-2; the table's D call TRBD1 went unverified against the DNA. The CDR3 length is 14 residues, termini included. The germline V gene has CDR1 MDHEN and CDR2 SYDVKM. Here the CDR3 reads CASSFGPGNYGYTF.

V and J are TRBV30 and TRBJ2-1; a possible D gene is TRBD2 (5 bases). CDR1 is GTSNPN and CDR2 is SVGIG in the germline V gene (reference sequence). V was trimmed by 4 bases and J by 6 bases, leaving 13 bases between them. The length of the CDR3 is 13 residues. The CDR3 region has the DNA TGTGCCTGGACGAGGGCCTCTCCCAATGAGCAGTTCTTC. It specifies CAWTRASPNEQFF. Drawing the rest from reference TRBV30 and TRBJ2-1, the complete variable domain is SQTIHQWPATLVQPVGSPLSLECTVEGTSNPNLYWYRQAAGRGLQLLFYSVGIGQISSEVPQNLSASRPQDRQFILSSKKLLLSDSGFYLCAWTRASPNEQFFGPGTRLTVL.

The V and J genes are TRBV2 and TRBJ2-7; the match to TRBD1 covers 8 bases. CDR3 length: 14 amino acids. The trim removed 6 bases at V and 4 bases at J, leaving 8 bases unmatched. In germline, CDR1 is SNHLY, CDR2 FYNNEI. CDR3 DNA: TGTGCCAGCAGCCCGCAGGGGGCGGAATACGAGCAGTACTTC. Its translation is CASSPQGAEYEQYF.